This TCR beta chain was identified during a study of T cells after yellow fever vaccination. A single record per CDR3 protein comes from TCRdb applying MiXCR to the 5' RACE reads. The sample has over 100,000 distinct CDR3 sequences, 8.4% seen once. The CDR3 is made up of 15 amino acids. CDR1 is KGHDR, CDR2 SFDVKD, per germline. The V segment lost 4 bases and the J segment 5 bases; nucleotides outside the gene matches: 7. This clonotype was counted many times. As yet, its antigen is unknown. Study results and limitations: A large majority of primary-vaccination clones showed up again after the booster (approximately 96% CD4, 85% to 90% CD8).

The input for sequencing was CD8+ T cells sorted from PBMCs, taken 45 days after the yellow fever booster vaccination. This clonotype originated in a man aged 25-40 years who received the YFV17D yellow fever vaccine. The genes are TRBV24-1 and TRBJ2-1, with 7 bases aligning to TRBD1. CDR3 sequence reads: CATSDPDTGDNEQFF. The CDR3 nucleotides are TGTGCCACCAGTGACCCTGATACAGGGGACAATGAGCAGTTCTTC.